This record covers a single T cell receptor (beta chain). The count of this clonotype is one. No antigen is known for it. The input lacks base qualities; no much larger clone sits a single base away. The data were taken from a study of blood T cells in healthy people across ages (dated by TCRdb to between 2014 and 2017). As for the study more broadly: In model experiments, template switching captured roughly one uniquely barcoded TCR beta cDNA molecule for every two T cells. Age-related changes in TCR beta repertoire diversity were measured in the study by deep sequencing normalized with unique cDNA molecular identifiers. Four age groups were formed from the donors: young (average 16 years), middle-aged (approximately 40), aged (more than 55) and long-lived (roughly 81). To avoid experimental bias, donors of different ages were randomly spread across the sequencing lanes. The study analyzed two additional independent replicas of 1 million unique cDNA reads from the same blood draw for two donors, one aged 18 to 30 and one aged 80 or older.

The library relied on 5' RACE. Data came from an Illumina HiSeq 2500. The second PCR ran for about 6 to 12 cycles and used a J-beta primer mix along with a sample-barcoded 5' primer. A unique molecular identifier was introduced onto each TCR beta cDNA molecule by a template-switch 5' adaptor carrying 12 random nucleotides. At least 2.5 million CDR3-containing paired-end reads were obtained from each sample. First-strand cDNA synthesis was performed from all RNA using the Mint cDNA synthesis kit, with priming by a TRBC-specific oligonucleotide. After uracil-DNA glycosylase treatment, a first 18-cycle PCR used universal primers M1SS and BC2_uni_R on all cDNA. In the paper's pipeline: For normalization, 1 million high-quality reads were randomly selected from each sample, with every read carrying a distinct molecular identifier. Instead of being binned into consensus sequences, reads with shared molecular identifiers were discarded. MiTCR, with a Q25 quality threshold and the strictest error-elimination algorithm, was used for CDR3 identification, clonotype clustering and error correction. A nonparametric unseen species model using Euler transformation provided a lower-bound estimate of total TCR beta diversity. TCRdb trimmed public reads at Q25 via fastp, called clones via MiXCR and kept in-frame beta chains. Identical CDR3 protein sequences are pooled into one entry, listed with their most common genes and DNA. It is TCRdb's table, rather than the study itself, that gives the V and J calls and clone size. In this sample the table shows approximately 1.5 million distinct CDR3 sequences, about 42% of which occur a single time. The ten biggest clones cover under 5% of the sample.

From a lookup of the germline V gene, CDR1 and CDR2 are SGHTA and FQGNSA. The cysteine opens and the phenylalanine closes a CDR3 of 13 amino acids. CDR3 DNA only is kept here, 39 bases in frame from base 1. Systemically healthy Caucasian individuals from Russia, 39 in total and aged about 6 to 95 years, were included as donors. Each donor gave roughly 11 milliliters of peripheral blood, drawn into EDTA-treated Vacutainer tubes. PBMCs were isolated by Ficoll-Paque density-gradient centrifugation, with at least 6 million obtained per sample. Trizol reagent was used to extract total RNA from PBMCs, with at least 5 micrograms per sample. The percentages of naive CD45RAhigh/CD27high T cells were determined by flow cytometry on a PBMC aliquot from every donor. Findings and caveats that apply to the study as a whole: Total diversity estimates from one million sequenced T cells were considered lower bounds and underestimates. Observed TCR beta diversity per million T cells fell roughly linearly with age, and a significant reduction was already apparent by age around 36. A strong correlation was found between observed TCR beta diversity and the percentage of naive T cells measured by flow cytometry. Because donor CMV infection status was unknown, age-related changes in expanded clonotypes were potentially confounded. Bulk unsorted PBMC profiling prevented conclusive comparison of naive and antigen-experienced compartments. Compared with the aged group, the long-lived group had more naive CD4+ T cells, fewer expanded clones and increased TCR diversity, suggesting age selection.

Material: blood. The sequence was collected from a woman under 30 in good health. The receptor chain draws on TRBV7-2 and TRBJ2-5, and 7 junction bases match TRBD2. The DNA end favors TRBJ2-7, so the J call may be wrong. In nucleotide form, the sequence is TGTGCCACCAGGGAGGGGAATGGGTGCGAGCAGTACTTC. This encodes CATREGNGCEQYF.